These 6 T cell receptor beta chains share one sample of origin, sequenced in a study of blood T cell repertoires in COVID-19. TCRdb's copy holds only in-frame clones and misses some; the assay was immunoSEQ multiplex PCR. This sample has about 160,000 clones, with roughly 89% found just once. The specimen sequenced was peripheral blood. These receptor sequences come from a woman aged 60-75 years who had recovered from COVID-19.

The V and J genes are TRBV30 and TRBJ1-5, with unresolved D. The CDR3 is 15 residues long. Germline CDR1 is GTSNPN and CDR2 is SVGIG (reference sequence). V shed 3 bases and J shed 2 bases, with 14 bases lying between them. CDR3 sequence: CAWSPTPSGNQPQHF. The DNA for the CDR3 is TGTGCCTGGAGCCCTACGCCGAGTGGCAATCAGCCCCAGCATTTT.

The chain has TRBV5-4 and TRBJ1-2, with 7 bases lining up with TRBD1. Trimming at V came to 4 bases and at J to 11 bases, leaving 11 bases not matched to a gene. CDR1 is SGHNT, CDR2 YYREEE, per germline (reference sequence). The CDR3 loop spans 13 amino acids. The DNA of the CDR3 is TGTGCCAGCAGCCCCGACAGGGACGCCACTTACACCTTC. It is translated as CASSPDRDATYTF.

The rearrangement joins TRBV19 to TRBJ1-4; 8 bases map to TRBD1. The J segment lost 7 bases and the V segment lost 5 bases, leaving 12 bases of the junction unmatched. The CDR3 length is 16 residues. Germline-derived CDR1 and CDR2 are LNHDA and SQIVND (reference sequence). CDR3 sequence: CASSPRPGQGGEKLFF. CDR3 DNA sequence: TGTGCCAGTAGTCCCCGCCCCGGACAGGGAGGTGAAAAACTGTTTTTT. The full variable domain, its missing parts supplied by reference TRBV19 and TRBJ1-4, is DGGITQSPKYLFRKEGQNVTLSCEQNLNHDAMYWYRQDPGQGLRLIYYSQIVNDFQKGDIAEGYSVSREKKESFPLTVTSAQKNPTAFYLCASSPRPGQGGEKLFFGSGTQLSVL.

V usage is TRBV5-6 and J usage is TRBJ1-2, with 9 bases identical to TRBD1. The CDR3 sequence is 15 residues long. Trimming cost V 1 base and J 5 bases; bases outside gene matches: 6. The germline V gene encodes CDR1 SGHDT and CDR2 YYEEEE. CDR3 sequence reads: CASSLWDREGYGYTF. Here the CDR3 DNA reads TGTGCCAGCAGCTTGTGGGACAGGGAGGGGTATGGCTACACCTTC.

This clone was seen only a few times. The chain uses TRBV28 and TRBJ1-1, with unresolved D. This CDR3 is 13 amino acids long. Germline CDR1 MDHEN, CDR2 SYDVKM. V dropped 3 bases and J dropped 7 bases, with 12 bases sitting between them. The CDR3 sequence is CASSFGGYYEAFF. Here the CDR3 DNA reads TGTGCCAGCAGTTTCGGAGGGTACTATGAAGCTTTCTTT.

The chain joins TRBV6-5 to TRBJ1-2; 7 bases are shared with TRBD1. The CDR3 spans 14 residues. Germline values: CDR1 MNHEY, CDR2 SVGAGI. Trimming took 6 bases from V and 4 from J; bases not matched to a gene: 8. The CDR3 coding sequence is TGTGCCAGCAGAGACCAGGGGGTCCCCTATGGCTACACCTTC. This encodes CASRDQGVPYGYTF.